Sequencing of this T cell receptor (beta chain) was carried out in a study of control samples from healthy donors and cancer patients (TCRdb year 2020). The method behind the library was the immunoSEQ multiplex PCR assay. Entries here come from immuneACCESS through TCRdb and include only in-frame sequences with V and J called. Some clones fail to appear in such tables; in the studies checked, an unresolved V gene covers under half of the shortfall, and the cause of the remainder is unknown. The sample profile shows under 100,000 clones; approximately 90% of them were found once. The top ten hold over 13% of the sample. V lost 4 bases and J lost 2 bases; the stretch between them is 11 bases long. Spanning cysteine to phenylalanine, the CDR3 consists of 14 amino acids. Only CDR3 DNA is held: 42 bases, read in frame from base 1. In the germline V gene, CDR1 corresponds to SGHRS and CDR2 to YFSETQ. As concerns this clone: This clone's antigen is unknown. Per-base quality was not reported, and no clone a single base away is much larger than it.

The rearrangement joined TRBV5-1 to TRBJ2-3; too little of a D gene remains to name it. This receptor was taken from a woman aged 70-85 years in good health. The material sequenced was blood. The CDR3 has the sequence CASSRSVNTDTQYF. DNA sequence: TGCGCCAGCAGCCGTTCGGTAAACACAGATACGCAGTATTTT.